These 18 T cell receptor beta chains were sequenced from one sample in a study of shared clonotypes between healthy human individuals. This table comes from immunoSEQ multiplex PCR, and its TCRdb copy is limited to in-frame clones, with some not included. The table has some 2 million clones, approximately 95% seen once; the top ten hold 1.2%. CD8 cells classed as naive were CD45RO-negative and positively selected for CCR7, excluding terminally differentiated effector memory CD45RA+ cells. The sequencing input was naive CD8+ T cells sorted from blood. The receptors derive from a man aged 18 to 29 in good health.

This rearrangement joins TRBV7-9 to TRBJ2-3; 9 bases match TRBD1. The CDR3 has 17 amino acids. The V and J ends lost 2 bases and 4 bases, in that order; junction bases with no gene match: 10. The germline CDR1 and CDR2 sequences are SEHNR and FQNEAQ (reference sequence). The CDR3 here is CASSLSGTGRLPDTQYF. In nucleotides, the CDR3 is TGTGCCAGCAGCTTATCAGGGACAGGGAGGTTGCCAGATACGCAGTATTTT.

V and J are TRBV27 and TRBJ2-6; 12 nucleotides agree with TRBD1. The trim removed 6 bases at V and 0 bases at J, leaving 3 bases unmatched. CDR1 MNHEY and CDR2 SMNVEV come from the germline V gene (reference sequence). The CDR3 has 17 residues. In DNA form, the CDR3 reads TGTGCCAGCAGGGGACAGGGGGCGTTCTCTGGGGCCAACGTCCTGACTTTC. This gives the protein CASRGQGAFSGANVLTF.

V is TRBV25-1 and J is TRBJ2-5, with TRBD1 matching 7 bases. The V gene's germline CDR1 is MGHDK and CDR2 SYGVNS. The CDR3 length is 14 residues. With 5 bases clipped from V and 1 base from J, the junction kept 4 bases outside the gene matches. In DNA, the CDR3 is TGTGCCAGCAGTAGGGGACAGTCCCAAGAGACCCAGTACTTC. It is translated as CASSRGQSQETQYF.

The V gene is TRBV7-2, the J gene TRBJ2-3, with D possibly TRBD2 on 5 matching bases. Trimming took off 4 bases at V and 1 base at J, with 12 bases between the two ends. The germline gives CDR1 SGHTA, CDR2 FQGNSA. The CDR3 spans 15 residues. For the CDR3, the DNA is TGTGCCAGCAGCTGGGTGGAGAGGGGCACAGATACGCAGTATTTT. It codes for CASSWVERGTDTQYF.

The chain is built from TRBV28 and TRBJ2-7; TRBD2 is a possible D gene (5 bases). The germline gives CDR1 MDHEN, CDR2 SYDVKM. The CDR3 loop spans 14 amino acids. The V end was cut by 4 bases, the J end by 3 bases, with 13 bases between. The CDR3 nucleotides read TGTGCCAGCAGTTCCCCTGGACTTTTCTACGAGCAGTACTTC. Residues: CASSSPGLFYEQYF.

The chain combines TRBV13 with TRBJ2-3; 8 nucleotides match TRBD2. Germline V gene sequence: CDR1 PRHDT, CDR2 FYEKMQ (reference sequence). Losses at the gene ends were 5 bases for V and 4 bases for J; bases not matched to a gene: 11. The CDR3 contains 16 residues. CDR3 loop: CASSPASSGFSDTQYF. Written as DNA, the CDR3 is TGTGCCAGCAGCCCCGCCTCTAGCGGGTTCTCAGATACGCAGTATTTT.

The gene calls are TRBV27 and TRBJ1-5; D is undetermined. Trimming took off 5 bases at V and 1 base at J, with 3 bases between the two ends. The CDR3 totals 12 residues. Germline CDR1 is MNHEY and CDR2 is SMNVEV (reference sequence). The CDR3 DNA is TGTGCCAGCAGTGGGAGCAATCAGCCCCAGCATTTT. It specifies CASSGSNQPQHF.

The chain is built from TRBV6-9 and TRBJ1-5, with TRBD1 identical over 9 bases. The V gene end was trimmed by 2 bases and the J gene end by 4 bases; junction bases not matched to a gene: 9. The CDR3 is made up of 17 amino acids. Germline V CDR1 and CDR2: MNHGY, SVAAGI. The CDR3 region has the DNA TGTGCCAGCAGTTATGCCCGGGACAGGGAAGGGAATCAGCCCCAGCATTTT. It encodes CASSYARDREGNQPQHF.

V gene TRBV19 combines with J gene TRBJ2-1; 12 bases match TRBD2. Germline CDR1 is LNHDA and CDR2 is SQIVND (reference sequence). This CDR3 is 16 amino acids long. Unmatched junction bases numbered 8, after V lost 4 bases and J lost 7 bases. This CDR3 reads CASSTEIGLAGNEQFF. CDR3 bases: TGTGCCAGTAGTACCGAAATCGGACTAGCGGGGAATGAGCAGTTCTTC.

About this clone itself: Germline and junction disagree at one end, which may indicate a read error. Here the CDR3 reads CASSPDRASTEAFF. CDR3 sequence (DNA): TGTGCTAGCAGCCCCGACAGGGCGAGCACTGAAGCTTTCTTT. The chain couples TRBV7-7 to TRBJ1-1; 7 bases line up with TRBD1. Germline-derived CDR1 and CDR2 are SSHAT and FNYEAQ (reference sequence). This CDR3 spans 14 amino acids.

Remarks on this clone: At one end, the junction sequence differs from germline, possibly due to a read error. The genes are TRBV4-2 and TRBJ2-1; D gene uncertain. The V gene's germline CDR1 is LGHNA and CDR2 YNFKEQ. The CDR3 contains 16 residues. The CDR3 sequence: CASTQSLLSSYNEQFF. The CDR3 nucleotides read TGTGCCAGCACCCAAAGCCTACTCAGCTCCTACAATGAGCAGTTCTTC.

This clone appeared once. This chain uses TRBV2 with TRBJ2-7; the D gene is possibly TRBD1 (6 bases). CDR1 is SNHLY, CDR2 FYNNEI, per germline. This CDR3 has 13 amino acids. The ends were cut back, 6 bases at V and 3 bases at J, with 12 bases in the middle. The CDR3 region is CASSDRGGYEQYF. In DNA, the CDR3 is TGTGCCAGCAGCGACAGAGGGGGCTACGAGCAGTACTTC.

V usage is TRBV5-6 and J usage is TRBJ2-7; 9 nucleotides align to TRBD1. Trimming took 4 bases from V and 3 from J; bases not matched to a gene: 8. CDR3 length equals 15 residues. Germline loops: CDR1 SGHDT, CDR2 YYEEEE. CDR3 sequence reads: CASSGGQGPSYEQYF. The CDR3 nucleotides are TGTGCCAGCAGCGGGGGACAGGGCCCCAGCTACGAGCAGTACTTC.

Notes on this clone: Other DNA sequences within the sample encode an identical CDR3. The chain has TRBV25-1 and TRBJ2-7; no reliable D call. Germline loops: CDR1 MGHDK, CDR2 SYGVNS. The CDR3 consists of 11 residues. The V end was cut by 2 bases, the J end by 3 bases, with 2 bases between. The CDR3 protein is CASSESYEQYF. In DNA form, the CDR3 reads TGTGCCAGCAGTGAAAGCTACGAGCAGTACTTC.

The CDR3 reads CATLTDRGSYEQYF. The CDR3 coding sequence is TGTGCCACCCTTACCGACAGGGGGTCCTACGAGCAGTACTTC. The rearrangement links TRBV2 to TRBJ2-7; the match to TRBD1 covers 9 bases. The germline V gene has CDR1 SNHLY and CDR2 FYNNEI. V dropped 10 bases and J dropped 1; count of bases not matched to a gene: 8. There are 14 residues in the CDR3.

V and J are TRBV4-3 and TRBJ1-2, with D unresolved. The CDR3 covers 14 residues. Trimming removed 1 base at V and 4 bases at J, with 10 bases between. From germline, CDR1 is LGHNA and CDR2 YSLEER. In DNA form, the CDR3 reads TGCGCCAGCAGCCAAGCACCCGGATTCTATGGCTACACCTTC. Translation: CASSQAPGFYGYTF.

The chain links TRBV6-5 to TRBJ2-7, with D tentatively TRBD1 or TRBD2 (5 bases each). The CDR3 consists of 15 residues. Germline V gene lookup returns CDR1 MNHEY and CDR2 SVGAGI. Trimming pared 6 bases from V and 3 bases from J, leaving 18 bases between. The CDR3 DNA reads TGTGCCAGCAGCCCGGGGCTTACCCCCATCTACGAGCAGTACTTC. It codes for CASSPGLTPIYEQYF.

The rearrangement joins TRBV5-5 to TRBJ1-2; the D gene is possibly TRBD1 (6 bases). The CDR3 is 16 residues long. CDR1 is SGHKS and CDR2 is YYEKEE in the germline V gene (reference sequence). With 4 bases removed from V and 1 base from J, the gap between germline ends came to 17 bases. This chain's CDR3 is CASSETPGVINYGYTF. The CDR3, as DNA: TGTGCCAGCAGCGAAACCCCAGGGGTTATTAACTATGGCTACACCTTC.